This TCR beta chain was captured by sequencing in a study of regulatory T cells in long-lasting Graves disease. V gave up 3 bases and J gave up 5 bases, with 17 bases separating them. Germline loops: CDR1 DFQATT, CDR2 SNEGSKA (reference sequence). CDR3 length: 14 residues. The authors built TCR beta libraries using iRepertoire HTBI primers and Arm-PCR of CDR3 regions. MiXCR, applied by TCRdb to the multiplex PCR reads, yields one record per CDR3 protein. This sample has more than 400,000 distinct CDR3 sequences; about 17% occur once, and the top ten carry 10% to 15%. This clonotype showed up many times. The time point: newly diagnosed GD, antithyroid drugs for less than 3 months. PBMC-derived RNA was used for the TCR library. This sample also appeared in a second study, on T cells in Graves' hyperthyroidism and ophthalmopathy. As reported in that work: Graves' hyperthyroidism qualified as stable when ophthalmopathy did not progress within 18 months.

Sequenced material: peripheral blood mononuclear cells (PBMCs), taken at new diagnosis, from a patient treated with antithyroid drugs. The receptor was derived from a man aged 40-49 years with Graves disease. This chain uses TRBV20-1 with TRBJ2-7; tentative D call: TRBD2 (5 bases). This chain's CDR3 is CSASPIGLRHEQYF. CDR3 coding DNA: TGCAGTGCTAGTCCGATTGGACTCCGTCACGAGCAGTACTTC.